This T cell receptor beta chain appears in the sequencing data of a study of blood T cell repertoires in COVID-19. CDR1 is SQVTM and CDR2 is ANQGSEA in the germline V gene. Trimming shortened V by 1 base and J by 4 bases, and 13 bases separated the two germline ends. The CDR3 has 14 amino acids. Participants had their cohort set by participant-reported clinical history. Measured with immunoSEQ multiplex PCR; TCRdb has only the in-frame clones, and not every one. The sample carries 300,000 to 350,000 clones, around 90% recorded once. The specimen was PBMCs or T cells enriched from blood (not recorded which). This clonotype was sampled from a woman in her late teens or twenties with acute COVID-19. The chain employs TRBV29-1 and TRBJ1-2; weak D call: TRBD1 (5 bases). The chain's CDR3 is CSVEGCRGPYGYTF. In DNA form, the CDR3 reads TGCAGCGTTGAAGGTTGTAGGGGCCCCTATGGCTACACCTTC.